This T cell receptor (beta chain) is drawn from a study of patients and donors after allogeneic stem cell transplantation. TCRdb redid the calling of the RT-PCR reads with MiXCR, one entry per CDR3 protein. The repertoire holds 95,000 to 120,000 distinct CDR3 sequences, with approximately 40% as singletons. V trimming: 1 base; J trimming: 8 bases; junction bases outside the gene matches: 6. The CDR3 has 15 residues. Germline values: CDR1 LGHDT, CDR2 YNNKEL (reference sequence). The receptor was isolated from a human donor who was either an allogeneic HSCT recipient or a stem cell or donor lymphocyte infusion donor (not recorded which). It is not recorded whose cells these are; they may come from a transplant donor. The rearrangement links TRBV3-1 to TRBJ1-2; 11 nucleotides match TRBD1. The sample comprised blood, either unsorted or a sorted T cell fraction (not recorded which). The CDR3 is CASSQGRDRGSGYTF. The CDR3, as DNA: TGTGCCAGCAGCCAAGGGCGGGACAGGGGGTCCGGCTACACCTTC.